The present TCR beta chain was sequenced within a study of T cells expressing NK-cell markers. About the study: Sorted CD3+CD56-NKG2C+, CD3+CD56+NKG2C- and CD3+CD56+NKG2C+ T cells were the source of the TCR beta repertoires. Seven of the eight sequenced donors were classified as HCMV-seropositive, and one was classified as seronegative. General study findings and limits: HCMV specificity of expanded NKG2C+ T cell clones remained unclear.

The CDR3 is 15 residues long. Germline V gene lookup returns CDR1 DFQATT and CDR2 SNEGSKA (reference sequence). Each CDR3 protein gets one entry in TCRdb, which reprocessed the 5' RACE reads and gives no DNA. Across about 260,000 distinct CDR3 sequences, the top ten clones capture around 0.4% of the sample. Details on this clonotype: The target antigen is unknown.

The chain combines TRBV20-1 with TRBJ2-3; the TCRdb call, TRBD2, lacks DNA for checking. This receptor was taken from a man aged 18-30 years in good health. The material sequenced was blood T cells: a sorted CD56 or NKG2C T cell subset, CD4+ or CD8+ T cells, or bulk PBMC T cells (not recorded which). The chain's CDR3 is CSASGREGRRDTQYF.